Listed below are T cell receptor beta chains from one sample, sequenced in a study of T cell responses to AZD1222 COVID-19 vaccine. Profiled with immunoSEQ multiplex PCR; TCRdb holds only in-frame clones, not every one. Found here are some 100,000 clones, approximately 90% of them singletons; the top ten hold approximately 1.3%. This specimen consisted of peripheral blood, obtained on day 0 of AZD1222 vaccination. These receptors all come from an adult in good health. The CDR3 runs from the conserved cysteine through the conserved F or W. D genes are given only for firm matches. The size entry is marked missing in some rows and otherwise reads once, few, many or a size class.

TRBV7-2	NA	NA	13	TRBJ1-6	TGTGCCAGCAGCTCCTCAGGGTTTTCACCCCTCCACTTT	CASSSSGFSPLHF
TRBV7-3	NA	once	13	TRBJ1-1	TGTGCCAGCGCGTCGGGCTCTTACACTGAAGCTTTCTTT	CASASGSYTEAFF
TRBV3-1/TRBV3-2	NA	NA	14	TRBJ1-3	TGTGCCAGCAGCCCCCGGGAGGCTGGAAACACCATATATTTT	CASSPREAGNTIYF
TRBV3-1/TRBV3-2	NA	NA	13	TRBJ2-7	TGTGCCAGCAGCCAAGACGCATACTACGAGCAGTACTTC	CASSQDAYYEQYF
TRBV27	NA	NA	14	TRBJ2-2	TGTGCCAGCAAGTCCCACCTGAACACCGGGGAGCTGTTTTTT	CASKSHLNTGELFF
TRBV9	NA	NA	13	TRBJ1-1	TGTGCCAGCAGCGTAACGGAAGGCGCTGAAGCTTTCTTT	CASSVTEGAEAFF
TRBV24-1	NA	NA	16	TRBJ2-3	TGTGCCACCAGTGATTCCCGGGGGCCTCAAACAGATACGCAGTATTTT	CATSDSRGPQTDTQYF
TRBV15	NA	NA	14	TRBJ2-3	TGTGCCACCAGTGTGCGGGGGCACACAGATACGCAGTATTTT	CATSVRGHTDTQYF
TRBV5-5	NA	NA	15	TRBJ1-6	TGTGCCAGCAGCTTCTCGACACCCTATAATTCACCCCTCCACTTT	CASSFSTPYNSPLHF
TRBV27	NA	NA	16	TRBJ2-1	TGTGCCAGCAGCCGACAAAGGGGGCGCGGGGATGATGAGCAGTTCTTC	CASSRQRGRGDDEQFF
TRBV5-4	NA	NA	16	TRBJ2-2	TGTGCCAGCAGCACCAACCCCAGGGCGAACACCGGGGAGCTGTTTTTT	CASSTNPRANTGELFF
TRBV27	NA	NA	15	TRBJ1-1	TGTGCCAGCAGTTCACTACAGGGAATGTCGCCTGAAGCTTTCTTT	CASSSLQGMSPEAFF
TRBV27	TRBD1	NA	12	TRBJ2-7	TGTGCCAGCAGTTCTGACAGGGGCGGGCAGTACTTC	CASSSDRGGQYF
TRBV5-4	NA	NA	14	TRBJ1-1	TGTGCCAGCAGCTTGGAACACAGTCCGGTTGGAGCTTTCTTT	CASSLEHSPVGAFF
TRBV5-8	TRBD2	NA	16	TRBJ2-7	TGTGCCAGCATCCCGCTACCTAGCGGGGGATTCTACGAGCAGTACTTC	CASIPLPSGGFYEQYF
TRBV4-1	NA	NA	16	TRBJ1-3	TGCGCCAGCAGCCAAGTCGGTGGGAGCTCTGGAAACACCATATATTTT	CASSQVGGSSGNTIYF
TRBV6-5	NA	once	15	TRBJ1-2	TGTGCCAGCAGTTCCGTCGAGGGCCTATGGGATGGCTACACCTTC	CASSSVEGLWDGYTF
TRBV27	NA	once	17	TRBJ1-6	TGTGCCAGTACGAAGGACAGAATCGAGGCTCGGAATTCACCCCTCCACTTT	CASTKDRIEARNSPLHF
TRBV19	TRBD1	NA	16	TRBJ1-2	TGTGCCAGTAGTAGGACCTGGGGAGGGGGCGCCTTTGGCTACACCTTC	CASSRTWGGGAFGYTF
TRBV6-5	NA	NA	15	TRBJ1-2	TGTGCCAGCAGTTACTCGTTCCCCCAGAGCTATGGCTACACCTTC	CASSYSFPQSYGYTF
TRBV5-4	NA	once	13	TRBJ1-3	TGTGCCAGCAGCTTGGACTCTGGAAACACCATATATTTT	CASSLDSGNTIYF
TRBV5-1	TRBD2	NA	16	TRBJ2-3	TGCGCCAGCAGCTACACACTAGCGGGGGCTACAGATACGCAGTATTTT	CASSYTLAGATDTQYF
TRBV5-1	NA	NA	12	TRBJ1-4	TGCGCCAGCAGCTTAGGAGGGTCGGAACTGTTTTTT	CASSLGGSELFF
TRBV24-1	TRBD1	few	13	TRBJ1-4	TGTGCCGTGGGGGACAGAGCAAATGAAAAACTGTTTTTT	CAVGDRANEKLFF
TRBV11-2	NA	NA	14	TRBJ2-7	TGTGCCAGCAGCTTAGGAGTGGGGCTCTACGAGCAGTACTTC	CASSLGVGLYEQYF
TRBV19	NA	NA	16	TRBJ1-1	TGTGCCAGTAGTCCGAACGGTCGGGGAGGGGACACTGAAGCTTTCTTT	CASSPNGRGGDTEAFF
TRBV2	NA	NA	14	TRBJ1-5	TGTGCCAGCAGTGATGAGCAGGGTGGCCAGCCCCAGCATTTT	CASSDEQGGQPQHF
TRBV5-1	TRBD1	NA	16	TRBJ2-3	TGCGCCAGCAGCCGTGACCCGACAGGGTACACAGATACGCAGTATTTT	CASSRDPTGYTDTQYF
TRBV28	NA	NA	12	TRBJ1-2	TGTGCCAGCGAACAGAAGGGCTATGGCTACACCTTC	CASEQKGYGYTF
TRBV28	TRBD1	NA	15	TRBJ2-3	TGTGCCAGCAGGTTGGACAGGGTGAGCACAGATACGCAGTATTTT	CASRLDRVSTDTQYF
TRBV29-1	TRBD1	NA	18	TRBJ2-3	TGCAGCGTCGTGGGCGGGACAGGGGGTGTAAGGGGCACAGATACGCAGTATTTT	CSVVGGTGGVRGTDTQYF
TRBV28	TRBD1	NA	14	TRBJ1-2	TGTGCCAGCAGTGGCGGACAGGCCTACTATGGCTACACCTTC	CASSGGQAYYGYTF
TRBV27	NA	NA	17	TRBJ1-4	TGTGCCAGCAGTCTAACCCTCCCGCGTGCAACTAATGAAAAACTGTTTTTT	CASSLTLPRATNEKLFF
TRBV6-5	NA	NA	15	TRBJ1-1	TGTGCCAGCTCCTTCGACCTACTCATGAACACTGAAGCTTTCTTT	CASSFDLLMNTEAFF
TRBV5-4	TRBD1	NA	14	TRBJ1-2	TGTGCCAGCAGCTTGGACAGGGGCTCCTATGGCTACACCTTC	CASSLDRGSYGYTF
TRBV2	TRBD1	NA	13	TRBJ1-2	TGTGCCACGACGGTCTGGACAGGGGGTGGCTACACCTTC	CATTVWTGGGYTF
TRBV9	TRBD1	NA	15	TRBJ1-1	TGTGCCAGCAGCGTTTCAGGGGGGGCCAACACTGAAGCTTTCTTT	CASSVSGGANTEAFF
TRBV5-6	TRBD1	NA	16	TRBJ1-1	TGTGCCAGCAGCACCCGGGACAGGGCCTCGAACACTGAAGCTTTCTTT	CASSTRDRASNTEAFF
TRBV6-4	NA	NA	15	TRBJ1-3	TGTGCCAGCAGCCACGAAACAGGGCGAAGAAACACCATATATTTT	CASSHETGRRNTIYF
TRBV19	NA	once	14	TRBJ2-1	TGTGCCAGTAGTCTAAGGGGGGTATACAATGAGCAGTTCTTC	CASSLRGVYNEQFF
TRBV7-2	NA	few	15	TRBJ1-3	TGTGCCAGCAGCTCTGAATTGCAGGGAGGAAACACCATATATTTT	CASSSELQGGNTIYF